This TCR beta chain was retrieved from a study of T cell responses to AZD1222 COVID-19 vaccine. Overall study results and limits: White British donors predominated, females outnumbered males, and clonal diversity was possibly underestimated. Spike-spanning, vaccine-associated CD4 TCRs were dominant at 160-218 and 743-854.

CDR1 is SNHLY and CDR2 is FYNNEI in the germline V gene. CDR3 length: 13 amino acids. Trimming removed 7 bases from V and 0 bases from J, with 7 bases in between. Sequencing was performed with immunoSEQ multiplex PCR; in TCRdb, only in-frame clones are kept and a portion is missing. Among 120,000 or so clones listed, about 90% were seen once. As regards this clone: Its specificity is unknown.

The chain links TRBV2 to TRBJ1-3; D unclear. The sequence was obtained from an adult who received the AZD1222 COVID-19 vaccine. The sequences come from peripheral blood, collected 28 days after the second AZD1222 dose. Here the CDR3 reads CASTSLSGNTIYF. The CDR3 DNA is TGTGCCAGCACCAGTCTCTCTGGAAACACCATATATTTT. Filled out from reference TRBV2 and TRBJ1-3, the complete variable domain reads EPEVTQTPSHQVTQMGQEVILRCVPISNHLYFYWYRQILGQKVEFLVSFYNNEISEKSEIFDDQFSVERPDGSNFTLKIRSTKLEDSAMYFCASTSLSGNTIYFGEGSWLTVV.